These T cell receptor beta chains were read from a single sample in a study of neurological immune-mediated disorders. TCRdb re-analysed the 5' RACE reads in MiXCR, keeping a single row per CDR3 protein. This table holds 20,000 or so distinct CDR3 sequences, about 10% found once. The sample was CD8+ T cells from blood. The receptor set was obtained from a woman aged 50 to 65 in good health. The CDR3 runs from the conserved cysteine through the conserved F or W. D genes are given only for firm matches. Clone size is stated in some rows and not others, as once, few, many or a class when expanded.

clone size	D gene	V gene	J gene	CDR3 protein	CDR3 DNA
many	TRBD1	TRBV20-1	TRBJ2-1	CSASVGQGSWDEQFF	TGCAGTGCTAGTGTCGGACAGGGAAGTTGGGATGAGCAGTTCTTC
-	-	TRBV5-1	TRBJ2-1	CASRRAPDSYNEQFF	TGCGCCAGCAGGAGGGCGCCCGACTCCTACAATGAGCAGTTCTTC
-	-	TRBV15	TRBJ1-1	CATSSQDGQMNTEAFF	TGTGCCACCAGCAGCCAAGATGGACAGATGAACACTGAAGCTTTCTTT
many	-	TRBV4-1	TRBJ2-7	CASSQGAATGEQYF	TGCGCCAGCAGCCAAGGGGCAGCGACGGGGGAGCAGTACTTC
-	-	TRBV20-1	TRBJ2-5	CSAPQGGGLQETQYF	TGCAGTGCGCCACAGGGGGGGGGCCTACAAGAGACCCAGTACTTC
-	-	TRBV6-5	TRBJ2-2	CASSYFDETGELFF	TGTGCCAGCAGTTATTTCGATGAGACCGGGGAGCTGTTTTTT
-	-	TRBV7-9	TRBJ2-1	CASSPGTQNGEQFF	TGTGCCAGCAGCCCCGGAACACAGAACGGTGAGCAGTTCTTC
many	-	TRBV28	TRBJ1-5	CASSLGGQPQHF	TGTGCCAGCAGTTTAGGAGGCCAGCCCCAGCATTTT
many	TRBD1	TRBV6-2/TRBV6-3	TRBJ2-7	CASSYSGQAEPYEQYF	TGTGCCAGCAGTTACTCGGGACAGGCAGAACCCTACGAGCAGTACTTC
many	TRBD1	TRBV7-2	TRBJ2-7	CASSFLPGTGEAEQYF	TGTGCCAGCAGTTTTCTTCCCGGGACAGGGGAGGCCGAGCAGTACTTC
many	-	TRBV2	TRBJ1-1	CASMRDGGNTEAFF	TGTGCCAGCATGAGGGACGGGGGGAACACTGAAGCTTTCTTT
many	-	TRBV9	TRBJ2-1	CASSPPTYNEQFF	TGTGCCAGCAGCCCGCCTACCTACAATGAGCAGTTCTTC
many	TRBD1	TRBV27	TRBJ1-1	CASSSGGTEAFF	TGTGCCAGCAGTTCAGGGGGCACTGAAGCTTTCTTT
many	TRBD2	TRBV27	TRBJ2-7	CASRRLAGDYEQYF	TGTGCCAGCAGGAGGCTAGCGGGAGACTACGAGCAGTACTTC
many	TRBD1	TRBV10-3	TRBJ2-3	CAISEAGQGNTDTQYF	TGTGCCATCAGTGAGGCGGGACAGGGCAACACAGATACGCAGTATTTT
many	-	TRBV7-8	TRBJ1-2	CASSTRPGHNYGYTF	TGTGCCAGCAGCACCCGTCCGGGACATAACTATGGCTACACCTTC
many	-	TRBV4-1	TRBJ2-2	CASSQDSLAGELFF	TGCGCCAGCAGCCAAGATAGTCTGGCCGGGGAGCTGTTTTTT
many	-	TRBV5-1	TRBJ1-5	CASSLLGGEPQHF	TGCGCCAGCAGCTTGTTAGGAGGTGAGCCCCAGCATTTT
many	TRBD1	TRBV7-9	TRBJ2-1	CASSRTGDGGYNEQFF	TGTGCCAGCAGCCGGACAGGGGATGGCGGCTACAATGAGCAGTTCTTC
many	-	TRBV7-9	TRBJ2-1	CASSLAAGIYNEQFF	TGTGCCAGCAGCTTAGCAGCCGGTATCTACAATGAGCAGTTCTTC